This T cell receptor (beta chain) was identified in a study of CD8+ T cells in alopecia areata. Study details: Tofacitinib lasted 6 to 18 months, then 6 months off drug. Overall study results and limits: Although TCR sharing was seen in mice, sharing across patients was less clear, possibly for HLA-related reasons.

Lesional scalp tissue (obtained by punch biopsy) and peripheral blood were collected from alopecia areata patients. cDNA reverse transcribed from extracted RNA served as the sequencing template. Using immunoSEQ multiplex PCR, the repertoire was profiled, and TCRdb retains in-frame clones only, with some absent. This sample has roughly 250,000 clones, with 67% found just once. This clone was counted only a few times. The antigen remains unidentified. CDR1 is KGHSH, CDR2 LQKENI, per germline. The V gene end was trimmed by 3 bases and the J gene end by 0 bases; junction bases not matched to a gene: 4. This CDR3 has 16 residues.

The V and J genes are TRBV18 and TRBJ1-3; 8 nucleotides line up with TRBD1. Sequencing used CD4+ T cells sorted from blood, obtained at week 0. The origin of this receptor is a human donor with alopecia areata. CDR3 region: CASSPTGVDSGNTIYF. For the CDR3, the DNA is TGTGCCAGCTCACCGACAGGGGTCGACTCTGGAAACACCATATATTTT. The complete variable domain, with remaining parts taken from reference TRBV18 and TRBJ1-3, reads NAGVMQNPRHLVRRRGQEARLRCSPMKGHSHVYWYRQLPEEGLKFMVYLQKENIIDESGMPKERFSAEFPKEGPSILRIQQVVRGDSAAYFCASSPTGVDSGNTIYFGEGSWLTVV.